Below are 7 T cell receptor beta chains sequenced from a single sample in a study of identical twins. TCRdb used MiXCR to reprocess the 5' RACE reads, holding one entry per CDR3 protein. The sample holds more than 400,000 distinct CDR3 sequences; 15% are singletons and the top ten take about 0.47%. These data also formed part of another study, on yellow fever vaccine responses in identical twins.

Source material: CD4+ T cells sorted from blood. Receptor source: a woman between 18 and 30 years old in good health.

At least ten counts were recorded for this clonotype. The rearrangement uses TRBV11-2 and TRBJ2-7, with 8 positions matching TRBD1. The ends lost 5 bases at V and 9 bases at J; junction bases unmatched: 9. The CDR3 runs 13 residues. The germline CDR1 and CDR2 sequences are SGHAT and FQNNGV. The CDR3 reads CASSPGTGGRQYF. The CDR3, as DNA: TGTGCCAGCAGCCCCGGGACAGGTGGTCGGCAGTACTTC.

The rearrangement uses TRBV12-3 or TRBV12-4 and TRBJ2-1; possible D gene TRBD2, 6 bases. V gave up 8 bases and J gave up 9 bases, with 17 bases separating them. There are 13 residues in the CDR3. The CDR3 nucleotides are TGTGCCAGCCGAGGAGGGCCGGGGTTTGAGCAGTTCTTC. Translation gives CASRGGPGFEQFF.

The chain carries TRBV20-1 and TRBJ1-1; tentatively, D is TRBD1 (5 bases). Germline V gene lookup returns CDR1 DFQATT and CDR2 SNEGSKA (reference sequence). V was pared by 7 bases and J by 5 bases, with 11 bases between. This CDR3 spans 11 amino acids. CDR3 amino acids: CSGSGLTEAFF. CDR3 DNA sequence: TGCAGTGGCTCAGGGTTAACTGAAGCTTTCTTT.

CDR3 region: CASSEGAGGIYNEQFF. CDR3 coding DNA: TGTGCCAGCAGTGAAGGTGCGGGAGGGATTTACAATGAGCAGTTCTTC. This chain uses TRBV2 with TRBJ2-1; 9 positions agree with TRBD2. Per the germline V gene, CDR1 is SNHLY and CDR2 is FYNNEI. The J segment lost 4 bases and the V segment lost 1 base, leaving 5 bases of the junction unmatched. CDR3 length equals 16 residues.

This clonotype was seen a few times. V is TRBV14 and J is TRBJ2-2; TRBD1 aligns across 11 bases. There are 17 residues in the CDR3. V was pared by 4 bases and J by 9 bases, with 13 bases of the junction left unmatched. From germline, CDR1 is SGHDN and CDR2 FVKESK. The CDR3 coding sequence is TGTGCCAGCAGCCCCCACGAGGACAGGGGGCTTAGCCGGGAGCTGTTTTTT. It yields the protein CASSPHEDRGLSRELFF.

This clonotype appeared a few times. The genes are TRBV15 and TRBJ1-3; D gene unclear. V gave up 0 bases and J gave up 0 bases, with 15 bases separating them. This CDR3 spans 18 amino acids. CDR1 LNHNV and CDR2 YYDKDF come from the germline V gene (reference sequence). CDR3 in DNA: TGTGCCACCAGCAGAGAAGGAATAGGCATATTCTCTGGAAACACCATATATTTT. Translation gives CATSREGIGIFSGNTIYF.

This clonotype has more than one count but fewer than ten. J is TRBJ2-2 and V is TRBV28; D possibly corresponds to TRBD1 (5 bases). Looked up from germline, CDR1 is MDHEN and CDR2 is SYDVKM. V lost 5 bases, J lost 1 base, and 11 bases lay in between. The CDR3 consists of 15 residues. Here the CDR3 reads CASSSDGQNTGELFF. CDR3 in DNA: TGTGCCAGCAGTAGTGACGGACAGAACACCGGGGAGCTGTTTTTT.